The rows below give T cell receptor beta chains drawn from one sample of a study of T cell responses to AZD1222 COVID-19 vaccine. Assay used: immunoSEQ multiplex PCR; TCRdb lists only in-frame clones, some missing. The sample lists about 120,000 clones; about nine tenths were seen once. The sample consisted of peripheral blood, taken on day 0 of AZD1222 vaccination. Source of these receptors: an adult in good health. CDR3s include the opening cysteine and the closing phenylalanine or tryptophan. The D gene is left open where the match is weak. Part of the rows lack a size; the others show once, few, many or a class for expanded clones.

j_call v_call d_call clone_size cdr3_aa cdr3_nt
TRBJ1-2 TRBV28 . . CASSSPRGADNYGYTF TGTGCCAGCAGTTCCCCCCGGGGGGCCGATAACTATGGCTACACCTTC
TRBJ2-7 TRBV5-1 TRBD2 . CASSPGGGSSYEQYF TGCGCCAGCAGCCCCGGCGGGGGGAGCTCCTACGAGCAGTACTTC
TRBJ1-3 TRBV7-9 . . CASSLGGPGGNTIYF TGTGCCAGCAGCTTGGGGGGACCGGGAGGAAACACCATATATTTT
TRBJ2-3 TRBV2 . . CASSSWGAGADTQYF TGTGCCAGCAGCTCCTGGGGGGCAGGGGCAGATACGCAGTATTTT
TRBJ2-2 TRBV9 TRBD2 . CASSLSISGRGSGQLFF TGTGCCAGCAGCCTATCGATTAGCGGGAGGGGCTCGGGGCAGCTGTTTTTT
TRBJ1-2 TRBV25-1 . . CASSEWGDGYTF TGTGCCAGCAGTGAATGGGGGGATGGCTACACCTTC
TRBJ2-2 TRBV5-6 . . CASSLPAAGLDTGELFF TGTGCCAGCAGCTTGCCAGCGGCAGGGTTGGACACCGGGGAGCTGTTTTTT
TRBJ1-5 TRBV29-1 . . CSVANSGNQPQHF TGCAGCGTGGCGAACAGTGGCAATCAGCCCCAGCATTTT
TRBJ1-2 TRBV11-2 . . CASSLGRGGFYGYTF TGTGCCAGCAGCTTGGGTAGGGGGGGTTTCTATGGCTACACCTTC
TRBJ2-3 TRBV24-1 TRBD2 once CATSDTGLAGGNTQYF TGTGCCACCAGTGATACGGGACTAGCGGGAGGAAATACGCAGTATTTT
TRBJ1-5 TRBV19 . . CASSTGQSDSNQPQHF TGTGCCAGTAGTACCGGACAGAGCGATAGCAATCAGCCCCAGCATTTT
TRBJ2-7 TRBV27 . . CASSLPGQTTEQYF TGTGCCAGCAGTTTACCCGGACAGACCACCGAGCAGTACTTC
TRBJ1-1 TRBV28 . once CASRGGYRNTEAFF TGTGCCAGTCGCGGGGGCTACCGGAACACTGAAGCTTTCTTT